The 5 T cell receptor beta chains given below trace back to one sample, sequenced in a study of cytomegalovirus exposure and HLA in healthy donors. PCR primers comprised 60 Vbeta and 13 Jbeta primers. Data came from immunoSEQ multiplex PCR; TCRdb stores just in-frame clones and leaves some out. The data contain 150,000 to 200,000 clones, 75% to 85% of them singletons. The sample was PBMCs. These receptors were taken from a woman aged 18-29 years in good health and CMV-seronegative.

This clone has a handful of counts. This chain uses TRBV18 with TRBJ2-5, with a weak D call TRBD2 (6 bases). V lost 3 bases, J lost 5 bases, and 16 bases lay in between. Germline values: CDR1 KGHSH, CDR2 LQKENI. The CDR3 is 15 amino acids. CDR3 region: CASSPRDGRGETQYF. As DNA, the CDR3 is TGTGCCAGCTCACCGCGGGACGGTCGAGGGGAGACCCAGTACTTC.

A remark on this clone: One end of the junction fails to match germline, which may point to a read error. The rearrangement joins TRBV7-9 to TRBJ1-1; D is possibly TRBD1 (5 bases). The V gene's germline CDR1 is SEHNR and CDR2 FQNEAQ (reference sequence). This CDR3 region has 11 residues. This CDR3 is CSSSSQAEAFF. CDR3 coding DNA: TGTTCCAGCAGCTCACAGGCTGAAGCTTTCTTT.

The gene calls are TRBV19 and TRBJ2-5, with 8 nucleotides matching TRBD1. V was pared by 4 bases and J by 3 bases, with 7 bases of the junction left unmatched. The CDR3 is 15 residues long. Germline CDR1 reads LNHDA; CDR2 reads SQIVND (reference sequence). DNA of the CDR3: TGTGCCAGTAGTAACGACAGGGGTTACGAAGAGACCCAGTACTTC. Translation gives CASSNDRGYEETQYF.

The chain uses TRBV19 and TRBJ1-1, with 8 bases aligning to TRBD1. CDR3 length: 15 amino acids. J lost 0 bases, V lost 4 bases, and 4 bases had no gene match. Per the germline V gene, CDR1 is LNHDA and CDR2 is SQIVND (reference sequence). The CDR3 nucleotides are TGTGCCAGTAGTACAGGGGGCTGGGTGAACACTGAAGCTTTCTTT. Translating it yields CASSTGGWVNTEAFF.

This rearrangement joins TRBV7-9 to TRBJ1-2; D is unresolved. Germline V gives CDR1 SEHNR, CDR2 FQNEAQ (reference sequence). V was cut by 1 base and J by 4 bases, with 10 bases left in between. The CDR3 is 14 residues long. As DNA, the CDR3 is TGTGCCAGCAGCTTAGAGGAGGGAGGCTATGGCTACACCTTC. It translates to CASSLEEGGYGYTF.